This T cell receptor (beta chain) was profiled in a study of cytomegalovirus exposure and HLA in healthy donors. PCR used 60 Vbeta primers and 13 Jbeta primers. The repertoire was sequenced with immunoSEQ multiplex PCR; TCRdb's copy has only in-frame clones and lacks some. This repertoire shows approximately 42,000 clones, about 84% found once; its top ten account for approximately 2.6%. Findings and limits, study-wide: Presence/absence analyses assumed roughly uniform sequencing depth across donors, which may not hold.

As to this clone: The antigen is not known.

Trimming took off 2 bases at V and 10 bases at J, with 12 bases between the two ends. The CDR3 has 13 residues. Germline CDR1 and CDR2: LNHNV and YYDKDF (reference sequence). V and J are TRBV15 and TRBJ2-1, with a weak D call TRBD2 (5 bases). The sequenced material came from PBMCs. This clonotype originated in a man aged 45-65 years in good health and CMV-seronegative. The DNA of the CDR3 is TGTGCCACCAGCAGATCGCCGGGAAAAGAGCAGTTCTTC. Protein sequence: CATSRSPGKEQFF. The variable domain in full, completed from reference TRBV15 and TRBJ2-1, reads DAMVIQNPRYQVTQFGKPVTLSCSQTLNHNVMYWYQQKSSQAPKLLFHYYDKDFNNEADTPDNFQSRRPNTSFCFLDIRSPGLGDTAMYLCATSRSPGKEQFFGPGTRLTVL.